A single T cell receptor (beta chain) is shown here with its context. Its antigen remains unidentified. The data were obtained in a study of cytomegalovirus exposure and HLA in healthy donors. Notes on the study in general: Accurate prediction of HLA-A and HLA-B alleles (for most subjects) was reportedly achieved from TCR beta sequences. Earlier results showed most TCR beta V segments being productive about 87% or about 30% of the time.

Per germline, CDR1 LNHDA and CDR2 SQIVND (reference sequence). The CDR3 runs to 15 residues. V lost 4 bases, J lost 5 bases, and 17 bases lay in between. Likely unrecorded immune exposures existed in these nominally healthy donors. Primers included in the PCR were 60 Vbeta and 13 Jbeta primers. Here immunoSEQ multiplex PCR was the method, and the copy in TCRdb shows in-frame clones only, minus some. The table has approximately 67,000 clones, approximately 92% seen once. This clonotype was obtained from a woman in her 30s in good health and CMV-seropositive. The specimen was PBMCs. The chain is built from TRBV19 and TRBJ1-1; a possible D gene is TRBD1 (6 bases). This CDR3 is CASSTRTVAVTEAFF. The CDR3 nucleotides are TGTGCCAGTAGTACCCGGACAGTTGCAGTAACTGAAGCTTTCTTT.